The T cell receptor (beta chain) described here comes from a study of T cells in women clearing cervical HPV infection. Overall study: Donors had HPV16-related CIN3 or worse; 2 had invasive cancer. Case blood drawn at lesion detection; control blood after infection cleared. Findings and caveats of the study: Repertoire richness, not evenness, was significantly elevated in CIN3+ cases versus controls.

All participants had a single incident cervical HPV16 infection, and prevalent HPV16 infections were excluded. Profiled with immunoSEQ multiplex PCR; TCRdb holds only in-frame clones, not every one. Reported are under 45,000 clones; the ten largest clones contain less than 7.5%. Comments on this clone: Its specificity is unknown.

Sequenced sample: blood buffy coat. This clonotype originated in a woman between 18 and 69 years old with a cervical HPV16 infection that either progressed to CIN3+ or cleared (not recorded which).

Partial CDR3 DNA: TGTGCCAGCAGCGTGGGACAGGGGGGC. It yields the protein CASSVGQGG. The entire CDR3 is CASSVGQGGYTF. The chain couples TRBV7-9 to TRBJ1-2, with TRBD1 identical over 10 bases. The CDR3 end falls 3 residues outside the read, so it is completed with the germline J gene. CDR1 is SEHNR, CDR2 FQNEAQ, per germline (reference sequence). CDR3 length equals 12 residues.